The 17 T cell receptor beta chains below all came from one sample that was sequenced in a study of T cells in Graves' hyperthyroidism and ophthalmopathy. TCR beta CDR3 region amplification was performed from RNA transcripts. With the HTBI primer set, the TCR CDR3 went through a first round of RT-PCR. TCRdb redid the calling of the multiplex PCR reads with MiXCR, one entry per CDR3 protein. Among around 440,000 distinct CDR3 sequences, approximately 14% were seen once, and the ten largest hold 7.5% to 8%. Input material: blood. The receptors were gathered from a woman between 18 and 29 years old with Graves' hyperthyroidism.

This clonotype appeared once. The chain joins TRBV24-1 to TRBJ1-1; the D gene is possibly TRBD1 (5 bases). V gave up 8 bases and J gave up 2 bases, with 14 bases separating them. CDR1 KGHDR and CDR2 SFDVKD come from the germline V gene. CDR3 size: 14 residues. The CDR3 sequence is CATTGGDSNTEAFF. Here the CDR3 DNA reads TGTGCCACCACCGGAGGAGACAGCAACACTGAAGCTTTCTTT.

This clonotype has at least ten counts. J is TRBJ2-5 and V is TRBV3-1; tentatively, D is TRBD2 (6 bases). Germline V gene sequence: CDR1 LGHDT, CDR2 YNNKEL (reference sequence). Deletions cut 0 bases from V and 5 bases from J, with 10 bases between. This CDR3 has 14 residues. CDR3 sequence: CASSQDSGRETQYF. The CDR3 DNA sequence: TGTGCCAGCAGCCAAGATAGCGGTCGGGAGACCCAGTACTTC.

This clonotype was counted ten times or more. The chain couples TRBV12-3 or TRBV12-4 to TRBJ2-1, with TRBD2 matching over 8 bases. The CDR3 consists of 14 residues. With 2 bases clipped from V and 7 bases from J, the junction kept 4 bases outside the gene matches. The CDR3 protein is CASSLSASGNEQFF. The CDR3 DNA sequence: TGTGCCAGCAGTTTATCGGCTAGCGGGAATGAGCAGTTCTTC.

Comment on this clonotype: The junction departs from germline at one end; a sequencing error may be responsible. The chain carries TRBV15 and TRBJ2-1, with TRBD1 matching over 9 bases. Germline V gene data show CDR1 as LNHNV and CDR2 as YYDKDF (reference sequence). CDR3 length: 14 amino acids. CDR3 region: CATSRTTGGNEKFF. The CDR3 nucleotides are TGTGCCACCAGCAGGACTACAGGGGGCAATGAGAAGTTCTTC.

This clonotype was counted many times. The DNA of the CDR3 is TGCAGTGCCGGCCCAGACCTAAATGAGCAGTTCTTC. Amino acid sequence: CSAGPDLNEQFF. The chain combines TRBV20-1 with TRBJ2-1; D gene unclear. The CDR3 has 12 residues. Trimming pared 6 bases from V and 7 bases from J, leaving 13 bases between. CDR1 and CDR2 (germline): DFQATT, SNEGSKA (reference sequence).

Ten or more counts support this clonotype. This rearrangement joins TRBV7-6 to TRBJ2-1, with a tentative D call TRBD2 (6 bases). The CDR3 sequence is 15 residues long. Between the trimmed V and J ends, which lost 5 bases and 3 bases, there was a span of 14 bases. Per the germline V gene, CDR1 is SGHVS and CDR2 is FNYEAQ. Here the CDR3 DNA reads TGTGCCAGCAGCCCCACCCCGCGGGGCTACAATGAGCAGTTCTTC. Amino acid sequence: CASSPTPRGYNEQFF.

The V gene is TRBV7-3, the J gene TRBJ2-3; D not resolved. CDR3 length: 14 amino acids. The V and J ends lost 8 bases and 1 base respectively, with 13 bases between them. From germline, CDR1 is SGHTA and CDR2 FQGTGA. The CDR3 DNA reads TGTGCCAGCGGTGTCCCGTTTGGCACAGATACGCAGTATTTT. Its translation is CASGVPFGTDTQYF.

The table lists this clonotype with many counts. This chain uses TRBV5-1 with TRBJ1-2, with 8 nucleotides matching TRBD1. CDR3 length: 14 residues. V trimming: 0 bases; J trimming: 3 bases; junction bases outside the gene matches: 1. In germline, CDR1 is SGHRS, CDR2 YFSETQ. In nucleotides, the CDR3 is TGCGCCAGCAGCTTGGCACAGGGGGACTATGGCTACACCTTC. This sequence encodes CASSLAQGDYGYTF.

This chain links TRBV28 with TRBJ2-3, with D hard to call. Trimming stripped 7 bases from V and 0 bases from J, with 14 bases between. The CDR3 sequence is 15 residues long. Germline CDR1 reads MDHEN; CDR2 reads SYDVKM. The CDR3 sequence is CASNEGHFSTDTQYF. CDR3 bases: TGTGCCAGCAACGAAGGGCACTTTAGCACAGATACGCAGTATTTT.

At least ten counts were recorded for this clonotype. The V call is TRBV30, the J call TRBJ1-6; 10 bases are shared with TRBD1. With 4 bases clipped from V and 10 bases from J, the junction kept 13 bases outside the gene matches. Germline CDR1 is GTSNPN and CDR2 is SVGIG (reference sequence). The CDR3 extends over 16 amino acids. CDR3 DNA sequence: TGTGCCTGGACCCCGGGACAGGGGATGTTCGGGTCACCCCTCCACTTT. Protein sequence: CAWTPGQGMFGSPLHF.

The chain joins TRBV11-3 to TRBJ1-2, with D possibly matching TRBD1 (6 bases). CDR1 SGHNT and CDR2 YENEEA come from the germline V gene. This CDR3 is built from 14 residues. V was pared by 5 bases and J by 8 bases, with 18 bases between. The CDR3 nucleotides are TGTGCCAGCAGCGGACAGCCACTCTCCGAGGGCTACACCTTC. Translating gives CASSGQPLSEGYTF.

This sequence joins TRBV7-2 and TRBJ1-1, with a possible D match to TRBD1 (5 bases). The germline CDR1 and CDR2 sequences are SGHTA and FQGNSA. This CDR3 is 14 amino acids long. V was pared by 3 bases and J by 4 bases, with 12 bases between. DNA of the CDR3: TGTGCCAGCAGCTTTCTGAGGGGAACCACTGAAGCTTTCTTT. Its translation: CASSFLRGTTEAFF.

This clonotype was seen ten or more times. CDR3 loop: CATCPTGTDKETQYF. CDR3 nucleotides: TGTGCCACCTGCCCGACCGGGACGGACAAAGAGACCCAGTACTTC. The chain couples TRBV3-1 to TRBJ2-5; D could derive from TRBD1 or TRBD2 (5 bases each). CDR1 is LGHDT and CDR2 is YNNKEL in the germline V gene (reference sequence). This CDR3 contains 15 residues. Trimming took 10 bases from V and 3 from J, leaving 21 bases between them.

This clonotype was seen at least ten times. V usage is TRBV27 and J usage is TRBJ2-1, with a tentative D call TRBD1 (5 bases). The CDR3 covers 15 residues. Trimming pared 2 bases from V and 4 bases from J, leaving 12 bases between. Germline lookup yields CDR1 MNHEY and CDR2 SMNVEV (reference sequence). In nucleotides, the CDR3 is TGTGCCAGCAGTTTAGGCAGGGTAGATTACAATGAGCAGTTCTTC. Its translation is CASSLGRVDYNEQFF.

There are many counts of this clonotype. CDR3 DNA sequence: TGTGCCAGCAGTCCCGGGACTCGGGCCTACGAGCAGTACTTC. Protein product: CASSPGTRAYEQYF. The V gene is TRBV12-3 or TRBV12-4, the J gene TRBJ2-7; TRBD2 is a possible D gene (6 bases). V lost 5 bases to trimming and J lost 2 bases, with 13 bases between them. The CDR3 length is 14 residues.

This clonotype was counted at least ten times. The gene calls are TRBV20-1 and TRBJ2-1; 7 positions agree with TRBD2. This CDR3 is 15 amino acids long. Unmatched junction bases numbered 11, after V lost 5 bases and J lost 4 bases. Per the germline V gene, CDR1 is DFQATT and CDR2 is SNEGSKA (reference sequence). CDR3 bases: TGCAGTGCTGAGGGCCGGGACTACAGATACAATGAGCAGTTCTTC. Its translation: CSAEGRDYRYNEQFF.

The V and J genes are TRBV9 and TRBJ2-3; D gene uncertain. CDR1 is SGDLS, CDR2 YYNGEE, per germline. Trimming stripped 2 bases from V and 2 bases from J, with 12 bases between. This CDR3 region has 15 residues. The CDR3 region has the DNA TGTGCCAGCAGCGTCGGAGCGCCGGTCACAGATACGCAGTATTTT. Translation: CASSVGAPVTDTQYF.